Below, 8 T cell receptor beta chains from the same sample are listed, as sequenced in a study of T cells after posttransplantation cyclophosphamide. TCRdb's table, derived via immunoSEQ multiplex PCR, lists solely in-frame clones and lacks some. Sampling found over 35,000 clones, none seen once. Sequencing used PBMCs. Receptors originate from a man in his fifties in good health, CMV-negative, and a related stem cell transplant donor.

This clone has a count of ten or more. The chain recombines TRBV7-9 with TRBJ1-5; maybe TRBD1 (5 bases). This CDR3 comprises 15 residues. Germline V gene data show CDR1 as SEHNR and CDR2 as FQNEAQ (reference sequence). Trimming pared 5 bases from V and 4 bases from J, leaving 15 bases between. The CDR3 nucleotides are TGTGCCAGCAGCCCCCAACCCGGGGGGAATCAGCCCCAGCATTTT. It is translated as CASSPQPGGNQPQHF.

This clone showed up many times. CDR3 bases: TGCGCCAGCAGCGTAGACGGACAGGGCTCCTACGAGCAGTACTTC. Translating gives CASSVDGQGSYEQYF. The genes are TRBV5-1 and TRBJ2-7, with 8 bases lining up with TRBD1. V was clipped by 4 bases and J by 0 bases; unmatched bases: 6. Per germline, CDR1 SGHRS and CDR2 YFSETQ. The CDR3 consists of 15 residues.

This clone was counted at least ten times. V usage is TRBV9 and J usage is TRBJ1-5; 8 positions agree with TRBD1. This CDR3 contains 15 residues. Germline V gives CDR1 SGDLS, CDR2 YYNGEE. The trim removed 1 base at V and 3 bases at J, leaving 3 bases unmatched. Here the CDR3 DNA reads TGTGCCAGCAGCGTAACAGGGGGGGTCAATCAGCCCCAGCATTTT. Its translation: CASSVTGGVNQPQHF.

This clone has ten or more counts. This chain links TRBV10-3 with TRBJ2-1, with D possibly being TRBD2 (5 bases). With 0 bases removed from V and 8 bases from J, the gap between germline ends came to 14 bases. The CDR3 has 15 residues. Germline CDR1 is ENHRY and CDR2 is SYGVKD. CDR3 protein: CAISESLDSADEQFF. CDR3 coding DNA: TGTGCCATCAGTGAGTCTCTAGATAGCGCAGATGAGCAGTTCTTC.

This clone was seen repeatedly, ten times or more. The chain couples TRBV27 to TRBJ2-7; TRBD2 matches 8 bases. The junction had 5 bases not matched to a gene; V was cut back by 8 bases and J by 5 bases. The CDR3 runs 12 residues. Germline V gene sequence: CDR1 MNHEY, CDR2 SMNVEV (reference sequence). Here the CDR3 DNA reads TGTGCCAGCCTCGGGGGGGTCGACGAGCAGTACTTC. It specifies CASLGGVDEQYF.

In this sample, this clone turned up many times. The rearrangement uses TRBV30 and TRBJ2-1, with 7 bases aligning to TRBD2. The CDR3 totals 14 residues. V was pared by 2 bases and J by 6 bases, with 7 bases of the junction left unmatched. CDR1 is GTSNPN, CDR2 SVGIG, per germline (reference sequence). CDR3 coding DNA: TGTGCCTGGAGTAGGGGAGGGTCAGCCAATGAGCAGTTCTTC. Its protein is CAWSRGGSANEQFF.

The gene calls are TRBV15 and TRBJ2-7; a weak D match, TRBD2 (7 bases). This CDR3 has 16 residues. Germline V gene lookup returns CDR1 LNHNV and CDR2 YYDKDF (reference sequence). V was trimmed by 3 bases and J by 3 bases, leaving 18 bases between them. CDR3: CATSSRLGGGLYEQYF. CDR3 in DNA: TGTGCCACCAGCAGCCGGCTGGGCGGGGGCCTCTACGAGCAGTACTTC.

This clone was counted a few times. As the CDR3 is not closed by the conserved phenylalanine or tryptophan, this likely results from a read error. The chain combines TRBV27 with TRBJ2-3, with D perhaps TRBD1 (5 bases). CDR1 and CDR2 from the germline V gene are MNHEY and SMNVEV (reference sequence). Trimming removed 3 bases at V and 4 bases at J, with 8 bases between. CDR3 length equals 13 residues. CDR3 region: CASSFSGPDTQYL. The CDR3 bases are TGTGCCAGCAGTTTCTCAGGGCCAGATACGCAGTATCTT.